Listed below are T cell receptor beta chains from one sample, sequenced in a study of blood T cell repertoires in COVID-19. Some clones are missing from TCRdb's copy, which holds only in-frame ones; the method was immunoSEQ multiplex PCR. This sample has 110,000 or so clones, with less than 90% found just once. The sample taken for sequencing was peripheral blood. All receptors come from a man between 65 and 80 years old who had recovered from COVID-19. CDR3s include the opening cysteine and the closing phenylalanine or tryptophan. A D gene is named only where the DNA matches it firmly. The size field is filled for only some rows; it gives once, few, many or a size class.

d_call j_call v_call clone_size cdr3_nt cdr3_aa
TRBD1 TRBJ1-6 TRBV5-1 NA TGCGCCAGCAGCCGAACGACAGGGGATAATTCACCCCTCCACTTT CASSRTTGDNSPLHF
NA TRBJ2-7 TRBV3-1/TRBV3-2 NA TGTGCCAGCAGCCAAGTTAACGAGCAGTACTTC CASSQVNEQYF
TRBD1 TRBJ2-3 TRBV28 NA TGTGCCAGCAGCCCCGGACAGGGGGCAGATACGCAGTATTTT CASSPGQGADTQYF
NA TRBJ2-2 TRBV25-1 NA TGTGCCAGCAGTGAATGGTCTCGGACTCAGAACACCGGGGAGCTGTTTTTT CASSEWSRTQNTGELFF
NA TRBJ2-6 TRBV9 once TGTGCCAGCAGCTTCAGGGACTCTGGGGCCAACGTCCTGACTTTC CASSFRDSGANVLTF
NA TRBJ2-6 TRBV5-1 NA TGCGCCAGCAGCCCCAGACAGGCTGGGGCCAACGTCCTGACTTTC CASSPRQAGANVLTF
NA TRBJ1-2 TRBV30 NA TGTGCCTTGAGTCAAAACTATGGCTACACCTTC CALSQNYGYTF
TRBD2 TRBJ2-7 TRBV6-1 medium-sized TGTGCCAGCAGTGAAGGACTAGCGGGGGGGTACGAGCAGTACTTC CASSEGLAGGYEQYF
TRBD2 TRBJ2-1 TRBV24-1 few TGTGCCACCAGTGATAGGGGCGCTAGCGGGGGGAGTATCTACAATGAGCAGTTCTTC CATSDRGASGGSIYNEQFF
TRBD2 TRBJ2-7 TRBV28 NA TGTGCCAGCAGTGTGCTCTTTAGCGGGAGCTCCTACGAGCAGTACTTC CASSVLFSGSSYEQYF
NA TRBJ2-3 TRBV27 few TGTGCCAGCAGAACACCCGGGTCCACCTACACAGATACGCAGTATTTT CASRTPGSTYTDTQYF
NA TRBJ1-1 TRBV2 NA TGTGCCAGCAACCCGCCCGCAGGGCCTGAAGCTTTCTTT CASNPPAGPEAFF
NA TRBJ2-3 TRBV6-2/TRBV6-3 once TGTGCCAGCAGTTACGGTGGGGTGGGGGCGGTGAGGACGCAGTATTTT CASSYGGVGAVRTQYF
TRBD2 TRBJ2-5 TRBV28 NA TGTGCCAGCAGTTTTAGCGGGAGAGGAAGAAACCAAGAGACCCAGTACTTC CASSFSGRGRNQETQYF
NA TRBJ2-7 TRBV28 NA TGTGCCAGCAGTTCCCCGGGACACTTCTACGAGCAGTACTTC CASSSPGHFYEQYF
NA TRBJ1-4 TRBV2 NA TGTGCCAGCCGGAGACTTTTGGGAACTAATGAAAAACTGTTTTTT CASRRLLGTNEKLFF
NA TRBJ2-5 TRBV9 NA TGTGCCAGCAGCGTAGGGACAGACACGCTTTTCCAAGAGACCCAGTACTTC CASSVGTDTLFQETQYF
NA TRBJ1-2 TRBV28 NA TGTGCCAGCAGTTCGCGGGGTACTAACTATGGCTACACCTTC CASSSRGTNYGYTF
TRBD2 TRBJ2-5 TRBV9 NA TGTGCCAGCAGCGGTAGCGGGGGCCCCAGCGAGACCCAGTACTTC CASSGSGGPSETQYF
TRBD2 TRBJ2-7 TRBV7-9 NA TGTGCCAGCAGCCCGCCTTCGGGAGGGCCCTTCGAGCAGTACTTC CASSPPSGGPFEQYF
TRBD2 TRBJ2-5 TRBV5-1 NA TGCGCCAGCAGCCTGGGACTAGCGGGAGGGCCTGGGTCGGAGACCCAGTACTTC CASSLGLAGGPGSETQYF
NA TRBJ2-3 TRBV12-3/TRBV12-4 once TGTGCCAGCAGTCCCGGGGCAGATACGCAGTATTTT CASSPGADTQYF
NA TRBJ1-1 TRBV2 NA TGTGCCAGCAGTGCTAGGGGGGAGGGAGGGACTGAAGCTTTCTTT CASSARGEGGTEAFF
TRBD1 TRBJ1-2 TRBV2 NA TGTGCCAGCAGAGGGGACAGCCTTAACTATGGCTACACCTTC CASRGDSLNYGYTF
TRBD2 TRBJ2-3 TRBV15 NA TGTGCCACCAGCAGAGATTCGAGCGGGAAGGGCACAGATACGCAGTATTTT CATSRDSSGKGTDTQYF
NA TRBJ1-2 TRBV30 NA TGTGCCTGGAGTAAACTTCGACTCCAATATGGCTACACCTTC CAWSKLRLQYGYTF
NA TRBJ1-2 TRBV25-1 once TGTGCCAGCAGTGCGAGTCGCGAGGGCTATGGCTACACCTTC CASSASREGYGYTF
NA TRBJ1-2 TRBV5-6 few TGTGCCAGCAGCTTGTCGGGCTATGGCTACACCTTC CASSLSGYGYTF
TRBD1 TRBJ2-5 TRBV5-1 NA TGCGCCAGCAGCTTAGGGACAGCGAAAGAGACCCAGTACTTC CASSLGTAKETQYF
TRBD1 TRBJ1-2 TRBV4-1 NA TGCGCCAGCAGCCCCTCTCCCGGGACAGGGGGGAACTATGGCTACACCTTC CASSPSPGTGGNYGYTF
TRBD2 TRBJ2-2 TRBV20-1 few TGCAGTGCTAGTAAGGCTAGCGGGGGCGGGACCGGGGAGCTGTTTTTT CSASKASGGGTGELFF
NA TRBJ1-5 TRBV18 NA TGTGCCAGCTCAATCTTACAGGGTAGCAATCAGCCCCAGCATTTT CASSILQGSNQPQHF
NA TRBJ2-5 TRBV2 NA TGTGCCAGCAGTGAAGCTCGTCCAGGGGAGGAGACCCAGTACTTC CASSEARPGEETQYF
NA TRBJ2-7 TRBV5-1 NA TGCGCCAGCAGCCCAGGACAGTTGTTCAACGAGCAGTACTTC CASSPGQLFNEQYF
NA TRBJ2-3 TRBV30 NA TGTGCCTGGAGTGTACGGGCCCTGGGCGGGGGCACAGATACGCAGTATTTT CAWSVRALGGGTDTQYF
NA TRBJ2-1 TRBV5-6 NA TGTGCCAGCAGCTTGCAACACTACTACAATGAGCAGTTCTTC CASSLQHYYNEQFF
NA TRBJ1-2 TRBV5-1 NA TGCGCCAGCAGCGGTGACGTAACTAGGGGCTACACCTTC CASSGDVTRGYTF
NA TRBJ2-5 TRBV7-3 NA TGTGCCAGCAGCTTAGGTCAGGGACTGGGAGAGACCCAGTACTTC CASSLGQGLGETQYF
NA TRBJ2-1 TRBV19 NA TGTGCCAGTAGTGGCGGGGACTTACACAATGAGCAGTTCTTC CASSGGDLHNEQFF
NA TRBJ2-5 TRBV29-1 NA TGCAGCGTTGCATTCTTGGGCGGGGAGACCCAGTACTTC CSVAFLGGETQYF
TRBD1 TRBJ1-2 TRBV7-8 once TGTGCCAGCAGCTTTCAGGGGGCAGGGTATGGCTACACCTTC CASSFQGAGYGYTF
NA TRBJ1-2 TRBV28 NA TGTGCCAGCACCTCGCGGGGCGTCTATGGCTACACCTTC CASTSRGVYGYTF
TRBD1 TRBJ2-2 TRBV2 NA TGTGCCAGCAAAAGGGACAGAGCGAACACCGGGGAGCTGTTTTTT CASKRDRANTGELFF
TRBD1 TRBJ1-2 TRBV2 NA TGTGCCAGCAGTTACAGGGGTTGGGGTGATGGCTACACCTTC CASSYRGWGDGYTF
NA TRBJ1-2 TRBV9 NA TGTGCCAGCAGCGTGGCCCAGGGTAGGCGCTATGGCTACACCTTC CASSVAQGRRYGYTF
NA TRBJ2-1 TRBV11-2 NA TGTGCCAGCAGCTCGTCCCGGGGGACCTCCCCAAACAATGAGCAGTTCTTC CASSSSRGTSPNNEQFF
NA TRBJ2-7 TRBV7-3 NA TGTGCCAGCAGTTGGGTTTACTACGATCAGTACTTC CASSWVYYDQYF
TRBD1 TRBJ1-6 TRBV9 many TGTGCCAGCAGCTACGGGACAGGAGATAATTCACCCCTCCACTTT CASSYGTGDNSPLHF
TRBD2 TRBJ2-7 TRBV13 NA TGTGCCAGCAGCTTAACCGGGACTAGCGGATCCTACGAGCAGTACTTC CASSLTGTSGSYEQYF
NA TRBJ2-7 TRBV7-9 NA TGTGCCAGCAGCTTAGTCAGGGAAAAGCAGTACTTC CASSLVREKQYF
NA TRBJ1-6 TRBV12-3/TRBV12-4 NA TGTGCCAGCAGGGCACCGGGTTCACCCCTCCACTTT CASRAPGSPLHF
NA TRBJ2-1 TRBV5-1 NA TGCGCCAGCAGCTTGACATACAGCAGCTCCTACAATGAGCAGTTCTTC CASSLTYSSSYNEQFF
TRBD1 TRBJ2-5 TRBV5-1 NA TGCGCCAGCAGCTTGGGGGACAGGGGAGGAGAGACCCAGTACTTC CASSLGDRGGETQYF
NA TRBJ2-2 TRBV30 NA TGTGCCTGGAGGGAGGGAACACTCCTTAACACCGGGGAGCTGTTTTTT CAWREGTLLNTGELFF